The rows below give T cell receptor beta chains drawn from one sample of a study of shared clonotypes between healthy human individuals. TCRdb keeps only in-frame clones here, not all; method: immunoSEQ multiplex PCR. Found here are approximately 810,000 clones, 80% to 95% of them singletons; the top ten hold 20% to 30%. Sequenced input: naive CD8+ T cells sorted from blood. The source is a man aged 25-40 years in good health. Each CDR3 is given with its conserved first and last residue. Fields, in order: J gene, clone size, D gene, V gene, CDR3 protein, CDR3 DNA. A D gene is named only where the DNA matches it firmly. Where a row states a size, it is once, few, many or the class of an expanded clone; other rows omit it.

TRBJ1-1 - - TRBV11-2 CASSLYLTEAFF TGTGCCAGCAGCCTATACCTCACTGAAGCTTTCTTT
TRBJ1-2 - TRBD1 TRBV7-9 CASSSGADRSPHGYTF TGTGCCAGCTCCTCGGGAGCGGACAGGTCCCCGCATGGCTACACCTTC
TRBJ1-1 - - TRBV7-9 CASSALGWNAEAFF TGTGCCAGCAGCGCACTTGGGTGGAACGCTGAAGCTTTCTTT
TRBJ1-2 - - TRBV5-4 CASSSRENYGYTF TGTGCCAGCAGCTCCAGAGAAAACTATGGCTACACCTTC
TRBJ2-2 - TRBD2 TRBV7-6 CASSIRHTSGKGELFF TGTGCCAGCAGCATCCGACATACTAGCGGGAAGGGGGAGCTGTTTTTT
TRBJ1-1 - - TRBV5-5 CASSPPPGDEAFF TGTGCCAGCAGCCCCCCCCCTGGGGATGAAGCTTTCTTT
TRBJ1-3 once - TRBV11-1 CASSLSGNTIYF TGTGCCAGCAGCTTATCTGGAAACACCATATATTTT
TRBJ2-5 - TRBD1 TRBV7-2 CASSVRPGQYGETQYF TGTGCCAGCAGCGTACGGCCGGGACAGTACGGAGAGACCCAGTACTTC
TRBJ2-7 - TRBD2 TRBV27 CASSLLRTSGTYEQYF TGTGCCAGCAGTTTATTACGGACTAGCGGTACCTACGAGCAGTACTTC
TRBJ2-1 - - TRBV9 CASSVDPSPPNNEQFF TGTGCCAGCAGCGTAGACCCTAGTCCGCCAAACAATGAGCAGTTCTTC
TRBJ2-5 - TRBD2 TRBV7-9 CASSLGLAGQETQYF TGTGCCAGCAGCTTAGGACTAGCGGGTCAAGAGACCCAGTACTTC
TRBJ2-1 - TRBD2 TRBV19 CASSIGAGGGYNEQFF TGTGCCAGTAGTATAGGGGCGGGAGGAGGATACAATGAGCAGTTCTTC